This T cell receptor (beta chain) came from a study of blood T cell repertoires in COVID-19. Germline-derived CDR1 and CDR2 are LGHDT and YNNKEL (reference sequence). Trimming took off 1 base at V and 5 bases at J, with 11 bases between the two ends. This CDR3 contains 14 residues. The assay was immunoSEQ multiplex PCR, and TCRdb's table has in-frame clones only and misses some. The sample has under 200,000 clones; approximately 91% are singletons. Material for sequencing was peripheral blood. The chain uses TRBV3-1 (or the pseudogene TRBV3-2) and TRBJ1-1; D not certain. The sequence was obtained from a man between 18 and 35 years old with active or convalescent COVID-19. The CDR3 sequence is CASSQGGAETEAFF. The DNA of the CDR3 is TGTGCCAGCAGCCAAGGCGGAGCCGAGACTGAAGCTTTCTTT.